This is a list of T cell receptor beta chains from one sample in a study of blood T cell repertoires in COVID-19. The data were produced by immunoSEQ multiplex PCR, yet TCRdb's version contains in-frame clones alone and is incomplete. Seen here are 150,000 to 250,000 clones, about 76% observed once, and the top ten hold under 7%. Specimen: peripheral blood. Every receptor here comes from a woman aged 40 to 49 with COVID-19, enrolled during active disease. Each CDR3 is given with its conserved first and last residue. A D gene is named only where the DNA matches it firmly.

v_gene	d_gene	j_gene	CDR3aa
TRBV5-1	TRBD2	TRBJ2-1	CASSFLSGSYNEQFF
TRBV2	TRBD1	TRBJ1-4	CASRRTGGGGEKLFF
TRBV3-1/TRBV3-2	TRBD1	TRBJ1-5	CASSPRDSSQPQHF
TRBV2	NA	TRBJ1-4	CASSLHYLQRGTKEKLFF
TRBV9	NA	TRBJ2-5	CASSVGAPQSQETQYF
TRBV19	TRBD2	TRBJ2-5	CASSINPGTRRETQYF
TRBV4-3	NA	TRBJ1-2	CASSQGQAANYGYTF
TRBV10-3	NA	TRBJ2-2	CAISEPRGTGELFF
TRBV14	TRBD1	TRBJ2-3	CASSQRQGTLRDTQYF
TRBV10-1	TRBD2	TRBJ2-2	CASSGLAGTGELFF
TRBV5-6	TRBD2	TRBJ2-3	CASSLLGILAGPDTQYF
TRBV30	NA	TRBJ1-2	CAWSPQARSAF
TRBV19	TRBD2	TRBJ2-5	CASSIQRGGKQETQYF
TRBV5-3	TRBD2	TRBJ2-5	CARSFRCLAGQETQYF
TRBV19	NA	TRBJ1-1	CASLQPGHEAFF
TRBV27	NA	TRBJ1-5	CASPRGGGPPQHF
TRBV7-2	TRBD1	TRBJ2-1	CASSLVPGGWGEQFF
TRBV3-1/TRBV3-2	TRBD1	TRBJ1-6	CASSQGRAGTGNNSPLHF
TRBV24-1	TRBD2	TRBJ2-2	CATSDRLAPLTTNTGELFF
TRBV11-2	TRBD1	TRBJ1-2	CASSPTDRGDNYGYTF
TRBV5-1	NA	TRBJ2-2	CASSLVSGELFF
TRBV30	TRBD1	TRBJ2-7	CAWKGQPYEQYF
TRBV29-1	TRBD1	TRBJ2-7	CSVWDRETYEQYF
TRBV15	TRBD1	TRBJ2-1	CATSRAQGAYNEQFF
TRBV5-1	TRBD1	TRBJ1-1	CASSLGITGGQNTEAFF
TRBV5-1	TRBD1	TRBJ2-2	CASSLNLGQGSGTGELFF
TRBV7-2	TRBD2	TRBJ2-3	CASSYGLAGTQYF
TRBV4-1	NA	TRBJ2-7	CASSQTGQSSYEQYF
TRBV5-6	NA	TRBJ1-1	CASSPGGLEAFF
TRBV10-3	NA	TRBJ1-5	CAISKDSSSNQPQHF
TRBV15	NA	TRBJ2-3	CATSIRSGGDTQYF
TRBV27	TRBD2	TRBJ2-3	CASSFPPGTSGGKRLVDTQYF
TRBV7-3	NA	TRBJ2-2	CASREGGGPGELFF
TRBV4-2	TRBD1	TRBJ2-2	CASSQEKRQGSTGELFF
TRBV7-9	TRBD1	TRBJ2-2	CASSATSTGVNTGELFF
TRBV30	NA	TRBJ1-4	CAWSVLEAEKLFF
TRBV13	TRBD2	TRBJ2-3	CASSQDSGGLIYF
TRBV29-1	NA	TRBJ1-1	CSVVGFEAFF
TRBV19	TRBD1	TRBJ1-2	CASSSQTGGIGYTF
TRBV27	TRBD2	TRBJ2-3	CASSLELAGEHTQYF
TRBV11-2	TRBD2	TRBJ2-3	CASSSRVAGGLADTQYF
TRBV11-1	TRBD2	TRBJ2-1	CTSSLGAAGGPDEQFF